This passage covers 2 T cell receptor beta chains from one sample sequenced in a study of T cell changes during pregnancy in multiple sclerosis (dated by TCRdb to the late 2010s). Library prep was done by the immunoSEQ multiplex PCR assay. Held by TCRdb, this immuneACCESS table contains in-frame sequences only and omits some clones. Under half of the omission traces to an unresolved V gene where checked; the cause of the rest is unknown. This sample holds roughly 39,000 clones; around 90% were observed only once. Of the sample, about 0.34% is held by the ten largest clones. The input for sequencing was CD4+ T cells from peripheral blood mononuclear cells, taken after pregnancy. The source is a female donor in good health, enrolled as a control in a pregnancy study.

This chain joins TRBV19 and TRBJ1-3; TRBD1 agrees at 7 bases. Trimming removed 2 bases from V and 1 base from J; junction bases left unmatched: 14. Germline loops: CDR1 LNHDA, CDR2 SQIVND (reference sequence). The CDR3 is 19 residues long. CDR3 sequence (DNA): TGTGCCAGTAGTATACGACAGGGCCTTCTTATGTTTTCTGGAAACACCATATATTTT. This sequence encodes CASSIRQGLLMFSGNTIYF.

This chain links TRBV27 with TRBJ2-7, with TRBD2 as a possible D gene (5 bases). Germline loops: CDR1 MNHEY, CDR2 SMNVEV (reference sequence). The CDR3 is 15 amino acids. The V end was cut by 3 bases, the J end by 0 bases, with 12 bases between. The CDR3 is CASSFQAASSYEQYF. Here the CDR3 DNA reads TGTGCCAGCAGTTTTCAAGCGGCAAGCTCCTACGAGCAGTACTTC.